Sequencing of this T cell receptor (beta chain) was carried out in a study of cytomegalovirus exposure and HLA in healthy donors. The PCR made use of 60 Vbeta and 13 Jbeta primers. Using immunoSEQ multiplex PCR, the repertoire was profiled, and TCRdb retains in-frame clones only, with some absent. The data show around 110,000 clones, with about 86% seen just once and 3% to 4% held by the top ten. The length of the CDR3 is 16 residues. CDR1 is LNHNV, CDR2 YYDKDF, per germline (reference sequence). V shed 0 bases and J shed 7 bases, with 15 bases lying between them. The sequenced sample was PBMCs. The receptor comes from a woman aged 30 to 39 in good health and CMV-seronegative. The V gene is TRBV15, the J gene TRBJ1-4, with no clear D. The CDR3 DNA reads TGTGCCACCAGCAGAGACCCCCCTAGAAGCGGTGAAAAACTGTTTTTT. Translating it yields CATSRDPPRSGEKLFF.